The 30 T cell receptor beta chains below were found in one sample sequenced in a study of T-cell reconstitution after alpha-beta-depleted transplantation in children. A TCRbeta library incorporating unique molecular identifiers was prepared. TCRdb re-derived calls from the PCR reads in MiXCR, one entry per CDR3 protein. The sample records some 350,000 distinct CDR3 sequences, approximately 10% being singletons. This material consisted of PBMCs from the stem cell graft donor, taken from the stem cell graft. The receptors shown here come from a human donor who donated a stem cell graft to a child with acute lymphoblastic leukemia.

As concerns this clonotype: The junction shows a germline mismatch at one end, possibly a read error. The chain recombines TRBV20-1 with TRBJ2-5; TRBD2 matches 11 bases. The CDR3 length is 19 residues. The germline CDR1 and CDR2 sequences are DFQATT and SNEGSKA (reference sequence). The DNA for the CDR3 is TGCAGTGCTAGCTGGCTAGCGGGAGGCGCGGGGTTTCACCAAGGGACCCAGTACTTC. This codes for CSASWLAGGAGFHQGTQYF.

This clonotype was detected ten times or more. The rearrangement uses TRBV12-3 or TRBV12-4 and TRBJ2-3; D remains unclear. Trimming pared 3 bases from V and 6 bases from J, leaving 10 bases between. The CDR3 has 13 residues. The CDR3 coding sequence is TGTGCCAGCAGTTTGTTGCCTTTGGATACGCAGTATTTT. Amino acid sequence: CASSLLPLDTQYF.

This clonotype was counted once. The rearrangement joins TRBV30 to TRBJ1-1; D call uncertain. The CDR3 length is 12 residues. Germline V gene sequence: CDR1 GTSNPN, CDR2 SVGIG (reference sequence). Trimming cost V 0 bases and J 7 bases, with 9 bases left between them. The CDR3 sequence: CAWSVGNGEAFF. In nucleotides, the CDR3 is TGTGCCTGGAGTGTAGGGAATGGTGAAGCTTTCTTT.

In its sample, this clonotype was seen a few times. The gene calls are TRBV20-1 and TRBJ2-3; TRBD1 matches at 8 bases. Looked up from germline, CDR1 is DFQATT and CDR2 is SNEGSKA (reference sequence). This CDR3 is 15 amino acids long. After removal of 5 bases from V and 3 bases from J, the junction contained 10 bases not matched to a gene. The CDR3 is CSADSGTGRTDTQYF. The CDR3 DNA reads TGCAGTGCTGATTCCGGGACAGGAAGAACAGATACGCAGTATTTT.

There are a few counts of this clonotype. CDR3 protein: CASSLYGGANTGELFF. The CDR3, as DNA: TGTGCCAGCAGCTTATACGGGGGAGCGAACACCGGGGAGCTGTTTTTT. V and J are TRBV7-6 and TRBJ2-2; possibly TRBD2 for D (6 bases). The V gene's germline CDR1 is SGHVS and CDR2 FNYEAQ. Trimming pared 2 bases from V and 0 bases from J, leaving 10 bases between. The CDR3 is 16 residues long. Full variable domain (rest looked up from reference TRBV7-6 and TRBJ2-2): GAGVSQSPRYKVTKRGQDVALRCDPISGHVSLYWYRQALGQGPEFLTYFNYEAQQDKSGLPNDRFSAERPEGSISTLTIQRTEQRDSAMYRCASSLYGGANTGELFFGEGSRLTVL.

A word on this clonotype: It may be a read error: a sequence one base away is much more abundant. V and J are TRBV9 and TRBJ2-1, with TRBD2 matching 10 bases. Germline V lookup: CDR1 SGDLS, CDR2 YYNGEE. The CDR3 totals 16 residues. V was pared by 3 bases and J by 9 bases, with 12 bases of the junction left unmatched. CDR3 loop: CASSASGSENHSEQFF. The CDR3 bases are TGTGCCAGCAGCGCTAGCGGGAGTGAAAATCATAGTGAGCAGTTCTTC.

This clonotype was counted a few times. This chain joins TRBV5-1 and TRBJ1-4; 8 nucleotides agree with TRBD1. The germline V gene encodes CDR1 SGHRS and CDR2 YFSETQ. With 7 bases clipped from V and 7 bases from J, the junction kept 9 bases outside the gene matches. The CDR3 extends over 14 amino acids. The CDR3 reads CASGPGTGGEKLFF. CDR3 coding DNA: TGCGCCAGCGGCCCTGGGACAGGCGGTGAAAAACTGTTTTTT.

V is TRBV6-2 or TRBV6-3 and J is TRBJ2-7; weak D call: TRBD1 (5 bases). The CDR3 runs 13 residues. Looked up from germline, CDR1 is MNHEY and CDR2 is SVGEGT. Trimming stripped 1 base from V and 7 bases from J, with 11 bases between. This CDR3 reads CASSYFQGREQYF. The CDR3 DNA reads as TGTGCCAGCAGTTACTTCCAGGGCAGAGAGCAGTACTTC.

This clonotype showed up just a few times. The chain is built from TRBV7-3 and TRBJ2-2; the D is unclear. With 0 bases removed from V and 7 bases from J, the gap between germline ends came to 6 bases. CDR1 and CDR2 (germline): SGHTA, FQGTGA. The CDR3 extends over 13 amino acids. This CDR3 reads CASSLTHGGELFF. In nucleotides, the CDR3 is TGTGCCAGCAGCTTAACGCACGGCGGGGAGCTGTTTTTT.

The chain recombines TRBV20-1 with TRBJ1-2; TRBD1 matches at 9 bases. Germline V gene lookup returns CDR1 DFQATT and CDR2 SNEGSKA (reference sequence). The length of the CDR3 is 12 residues. The J segment lost 3 bases and the V segment lost 6 bases, leaving 2 bases of the junction unmatched. The CDR3 loop is CSAWDRDYGYTF. For the CDR3, the DNA is TGCAGTGCGTGGGACAGGGACTATGGCTACACCTTC.

This clonotype was observed a handful of times. V is TRBV20-1 and J is TRBJ2-2, with TRBD1 matching over 8 bases. Germline CDR1 reads DFQATT; CDR2 reads SNEGSKA (reference sequence). The CDR3 sequence is 13 residues long. J lost 4 bases, V lost 8 bases, and 6 bases had no gene match. The CDR3, as DNA: TGCAGTTCCAGGGGGCGCGCCACCGGGGAGCTGTTTTTT. Translating it yields CSSRGRATGELFF.

The chain combines TRBV4-3 with TRBJ1-1; a possible D gene is TRBD1 (5 bases). The germline V gene encodes CDR1 LGHNA and CDR2 YSLEER. V was trimmed by 3 bases and J by 6 bases, leaving 11 bases between them. The CDR3 spans 13 residues. The CDR3 DNA follows: TGCGCCAGCAGCCAGGACACCGACGCTGAAGCTTTCTTT. It specifies CASSQDTDAEAFF.

The CDR3 here is CSASSGGGSIAGEQFF. The CDR3 nucleotides are TGCAGTGCTAGTTCCGGGGGAGGGTCTATAGCCGGTGAGCAGTTCTTC. The J gene is TRBJ2-1, the V gene TRBV20-1; 7 nucleotides match TRBD2. This CDR3 has 16 residues. With 3 bases clipped from V and 9 bases from J, the junction kept 17 bases outside the gene matches. In germline, CDR1 is DFQATT, CDR2 SNEGSKA (reference sequence).

This clonotype was recorded at least ten times. The chain uses TRBV29-1 and TRBJ2-7, with 8 bases fitting TRBD1. The CDR3 has 13 amino acids. Trimming cost V 6 bases and J 6 bases; bases outside gene matches: 10. Looked up from germline, CDR1 is SQVTM and CDR2 is ANQGSEA. CDR3 protein: CSVRQGRLGEQYF. The DNA for the CDR3 is TGCAGCGTCCGACAGGGGCGATTGGGCGAGCAGTACTTC.

The CDR3 reads CASRPLQGRAEAFF. The CDR3 DNA follows: TGTGCCAGCAGACCACTACAGGGTCGGGCTGAAGCTTTCTTT. This chain connects TRBV27 to TRBJ1-1; TRBD1 is a possible D gene (6 bases). The CDR3 is made up of 14 amino acids. Germline values: CDR1 MNHEY, CDR2 SMNVEV (reference sequence). V was cut by 6 bases and J by 6 bases, with 17 bases left in between.

The V call is TRBV7-2, the J call TRBJ1-1; D unclear. The CDR3 runs 14 residues. V lost 1 base and J lost 6, with 12 bases in between. Looked up from germline, CDR1 is SGHTA and CDR2 is FQGNSA. The CDR3 bases are TGTGCCAGCAGCTTAGTCGCGGGGTCGGCTGAAGCTTTCTTT. Amino acid sequence: CASSLVAGSAEAFF.

About this clonotype: At one end the junction does not follow the germline gene, possibly because of a read error. J is TRBJ2-7 and V is TRBV6-2 or TRBV6-3; 10 nucleotides agree with TRBD2. The germline CDR1 and CDR2 sequences are MNHEY and SVGEGT. The CDR3 totals 17 residues. Here the CDR3 reads CAGSRASASGRPYEQYF. In nucleotides, the CDR3 is TGTGCCGGCAGTCGGGCGTCGGCTAGCGGGAGACCCTACGAGCAGTACTTC.

The CDR3 loop is CASSLSGKGGYNEQFF. Here the CDR3 DNA reads TGTGCCAGCAGTTTATCAGGGAAAGGGGGCTACAATGAGCAGTTCTTC. V and J are TRBV27 and TRBJ2-1; possible D gene TRBD1, 6 bases. The V end lost 0 bases, the J end lost 3 bases, and 12 bases lay between the germline ends. This CDR3 has 16 amino acids. Germline loops: CDR1 MNHEY, CDR2 SMNVEV (reference sequence).

This rearrangement joins TRBV4-1 to TRBJ2-6; no clear D. Germline V gene data show CDR1 as MGHRA and CDR2 as YSYEKL. V lost 4 bases and J 0 bases, leaving 16 bases between the germline ends. This CDR3 is built from 18 residues. CDR3 nucleotides: TGCGCCAGCAGCCCCAGCGAGCAGCGAGCCTCTGGGGCCAACGTCCTGACTTTC. It is translated as CASSPSEQRASGANVLTF.

This clonotype has a handful of counts. The genes are TRBV2 and TRBJ1-3; D is perhaps TRBD1 (6 bases). Between the trimmed V and J ends, which lost 6 bases and 0 bases, there was a span of 12 bases. CDR3 size: 15 residues. Germline CDR1 and CDR2: SNHLY and FYNNEI. CDR3 loop: CASRGDTRSGNTIYF. As DNA, the CDR3 is TGTGCCAGCAGGGGGGACACCCGCTCTGGAAACACCATATATTTT.

This clonotype showed up many times. V and J are TRBV12-3 or TRBV12-4 and TRBJ2-4, with 8 bases aligning to TRBD1. This CDR3 has 13 residues. With 3 bases clipped from V and 8 bases from J, the junction kept 3 bases outside the gene matches. CDR3 DNA sequence: TGTGCCAGCAGTTTTGACAGGGGAGACATTCAGTACTTC. Translated, it gives CASSFDRGDIQYF.

This clonotype was found a few times. The V gene is TRBV7-2, the J gene TRBJ1-2; weak D call: TRBD1 (5 bases). The CDR3 sequence is 17 residues long. The germline gives CDR1 SGHTA, CDR2 FQGNSA. The V end was cut by 5 bases, the J end by 4 bases, with 23 bases between. CDR3 in DNA: TGTGCCAGCAGCGATAGAGGGGCGACGCTTGGGAGCTATGGCTACACCTTC. Amino acids: CASSDRGATLGSYGYTF.

This clonotype showed up many times. The V gene is TRBV12-3 or TRBV12-4, the J gene TRBJ2-7; 15 bases fit TRBD2. The V and J ends lost 6 bases and 5 bases, in that order; junction bases with no gene match: 5. The CDR3 contains 15 residues. The CDR3 DNA reads as TGTGCCAGCAGCTCGGGACTAGCGGGAGGTGACGAGCAGTACTTC. It translates to CASSSGLAGGDEQYF.

This clonotype was counted a single time. With a much larger clone just one base away, this may be a read error. The CDR3 DNA reads as TGTGCCAAGTTCTACAGGGCCGGGGCCAACGGCCTGACTTTC. It encodes CAKFYRAGANGLTF. The chain is built from TRBV6-1 and TRBJ2-6; D might be TRBD1 (6 bases). This CDR3 comprises 14 residues. Per germline, CDR1 MNHNS and CDR2 SASEGT.

The chain carries TRBV10-3 and TRBJ2-3; D unresolved. Germline V gene lookup returns CDR1 ENHRY and CDR2 SYGVKD. Trimming removed 4 bases at V and 1 base at J, with 9 bases between. The CDR3 covers 14 residues. The CDR3 DNA sequence: TGTGCCATCAGTGTCGGAAAGGGCACAGATACGCAGTATTTT. It specifies CAISVGKGTDTQYF.

The CDR3 DNA reads as TGCAGTGCTAAAGGGAGCTCCTATAATTCACCCCTCCACTTT. Amino acid sequence: CSAKGSSYNSPLHF. The chain has TRBV20-1 and TRBJ1-6, with unresolved D. The CDR3 sequence is 14 residues long. Trimming pared 4 bases from V and 0 bases from J, leaving 7 bases between. Germline V gene data show CDR1 as DFQATT and CDR2 as SNEGSKA (reference sequence).

The V gene is TRBV7-3, the J gene TRBJ2-2; 7 bases are a match to TRBD1. CDR1 and CDR2 from the germline V gene are SGHTA and FQGTGA. V gave up 6 bases and J gave up 6 bases; unmatched junction bases: 10. The CDR3 spans 15 residues. CDR3 sequence reads: CASSSTGAWAGELFF. DNA of the CDR3: TGTGCCAGCAGTTCTACAGGGGCCTGGGCCGGGGAGCTGTTTTTT.

V gene TRBV12-3 or TRBV12-4 combines with J gene TRBJ2-5; D is possibly TRBD2 (5 bases). Deletions cut 4 bases from V and 2 bases from J, with 11 bases between. CDR3 length: 14 amino acids. The CDR3 spells CASSSLPGQETQYF. The CDR3 DNA reads TGTGCCAGCAGTTCCCTTCCGGGACAAGAGACCCAGTACTTC.

There are many counts of this clonotype. J is TRBJ2-5 and V is TRBV7-2; tentatively, D is TRBD2 (6 bases). Per the germline V gene, CDR1 is SGHTA and CDR2 is FQGNSA. The CDR3 sequence is 16 residues long. V lost 1 base and J lost 0, with 12 bases in between. The DNA for the CDR3 is TGTGCCAGCAGCTTAGGACCGGGACTCAACCAAGAGACCCAGTACTTC. It translates to CASSLGPGLNQETQYF.

The chain combines TRBV7-9 with TRBJ2-2, with D tentatively TRBD1 or TRBD2 (6 bases each). CDR1 and CDR2 from the germline V gene are SEHNR and FQNEAQ (reference sequence). This CDR3 spans 16 amino acids. Trimming removed 2 bases from V and 3 bases from J, with 13 bases in between. The CDR3 DNA is TGTGCCAGCAGCTTAAGGGACGGGGGCCACACCGGGGAGCTGTTTTTT. It is translated as CASSLRDGGHTGELFF.